The next 28 T cell receptor beta chains were all read from a single sample in a study of T cell responses to AZD1222 COVID-19 vaccine. The table came from immunoSEQ multiplex PCR; TCRdb's copy has only in-frame clones and leaves some out. This sample has 100,000 or so clones, with around 87% found just once. The specimen comprised peripheral blood, sampled 28 days after the second AZD1222 dose. The receptors derive from an adult who received the AZD1222 COVID-19 vaccine.

This clone was observed many times. The CDR3 reads CASSPRLAGESGANVLTF. CDR3 DNA: TGCGCCAGCAGCCCGCGCCTAGCGGGGGAATCTGGGGCCAACGTCCTGACTTTC. The chain combines TRBV5-1 with TRBJ2-6, with TRBD2 matching over 10 bases. This CDR3 is built from 18 residues. The germline CDR1 and CDR2 sequences are SGHRS and YFSETQ. Trimming cost V 4 bases and J 1 base; bases outside gene matches: 8. Full variable domain (missing parts from reference TRBV5-1 and TRBJ2-6): KAGVTQTPRYLIKTRGQQVTLSCSPISGHRSVSWYQQTPGQGLQFLFEYFSETQRNKGNFPGRFSGRQFSNSRSEMNVSTLELGDSALYLCASSPRLAGESGANVLTFGAGSRLTVL.

The chain links TRBV6-5 to TRBJ2-7; a possible D gene is TRBD1 (5 bases). Germline loops: CDR1 MNHEY, CDR2 SVGAGI. The CDR3 has 12 amino acids. The V and J ends lost 11 bases and 6 bases respectively, with 17 bases between them. CDR3 protein: CALDSSISEQYF. DNA for the CDR3: TGTGCCTTAGACAGCTCGATCTCCGAGCAGTACTTC.

The gene calls are TRBV5-5 and TRBJ2-5; possibly TRBD2 for D (5 bases). The CDR3 runs to 14 residues. Germline CDR1 is SGHKS and CDR2 is YYEKEE (reference sequence). Trimming took 4 bases from V and 4 from J, leaving 14 bases between them. This CDR3 reads CASSPHFEGETQYF. The CDR3 DNA follows: TGTGCCAGCAGCCCTCATTTTGAGGGAGAGACCCAGTACTTC.

The rearrangement links TRBV27 to TRBJ1-6; no definite D call. The V end lost 5 bases, the J end lost 5 bases, and 7 bases lay between the germline ends. In germline, CDR1 is MNHEY, CDR2 SMNVEV (reference sequence). This CDR3 spans 13 amino acids. The CDR3 bases are TGTGCCAGCAGTCCCCCCGATAATTCACCCCTCCACTTT. This translates into CASSPPDNSPLHF.

The chain uses TRBV7-9 and TRBJ1-2, with 9 bases aligning to TRBD1. The CDR3 has 14 amino acids. V lost 1 base, J lost 3 bases, and 0 bases stayed unmatched. Germline-derived CDR1 and CDR2 are SEHNR and FQNEAQ (reference sequence). CDR3 DNA: TGTGCCAGCAGCTTAGGGACAGGGGACTATGGCTACACCTTC. Translation: CASSLGTGDYGYTF.

This chain links TRBV28 with TRBJ2-1; 10 nucleotides agree with TRBD2. The germline V gene encodes CDR1 MDHEN and CDR2 SYDVKM. The CDR3 covers 17 residues. With V trimmed by 7 bases and J by 6 bases, 15 bases remained unmatched. DNA of the CDR3: TGTGCCAGCAACCATCGGACTAGCGGCCAAGCTCGCAATGAGCAGTTCTTC. Its translation is CASNHRTSGQARNEQFF.

The gene calls are TRBV2 and TRBJ1-4; maybe TRBD1 (5 bases). The V gene lost 6 bases and the J gene lost 1 base, with 18 bases spanning the gap. Per germline, CDR1 SNHLY and CDR2 FYNNEI. The CDR3 loop spans 17 amino acids. CDR3 sequence reads: CASSGRGARETNEKLFF. The DNA of the CDR3 is TGTGCCAGCAGCGGGCGGGGCGCCAGGGAAACTAATGAAAAACTGTTTTTT.

The genes are TRBV18 and TRBJ2-3, with 9 bases identical to TRBD2. V lost 3 bases and J lost 2; bases outside the gene matches: 6. The CDR3 extends over 16 amino acids. Germline CDR1 is KGHSH and CDR2 is LQKENI. The CDR3 bases are TGTGCCAGCTCACCCTTAGCGGGGGCCCTCACAGATACGCAGTATTTT. It is translated as CASSPLAGALTDTQYF.

V is TRBV29-1 and J is TRBJ2-1, with D unclear. With 1 base removed from V and 7 bases from J, the gap between germline ends came to 8 bases. Germline CDR1 and CDR2: SQVTM and ANQGSEA. The CDR3 totals 12 residues. CDR3 nucleotides: TGCAGCGTTGAAGGCAGGCCTAATGAGCAGTTCTTC. It translates to CSVEGRPNEQFF.

The gene calls are TRBV18 and TRBJ1-2; D is unresolved. This CDR3 is built from 14 residues. The V and J ends lost 3 bases and 4 bases respectively, with 12 bases between them. From germline, CDR1 is KGHSH and CDR2 LQKENI. The CDR3 is CASSPGRLLYGYTF. CDR3 nucleotide sequence: TGTGCCAGCTCACCCGGACGGCTTCTCTATGGCTACACCTTC. The entire variable domain, with the rest obtained from reference TRBV18 and TRBJ1-2, is as follows: NAGVMQNPRHLVRRRGQEARLRCSPMKGHSHVYWYRQLPEEGLKFMVYLQKENIIDESGMPKERFSAEFPKEGPSILRIQQVVRGDSAAYFCASSPGRLLYGYTFGSGTRLTVV.

The gene calls are TRBV4-3 and TRBJ2-3, with D possibly being TRBD2 (6 bases). With 1 base removed from V and 5 bases from J, the gap between germline ends came to 19 bases. The CDR3 covers 17 residues. Per germline, CDR1 LGHNA and CDR2 YSLEER. The CDR3 loop reads CASSQVVSGSSGDTQYF. The CDR3 bases are TGCGCCAGCAGCCAAGTGGTATCCGGGAGCAGTGGAGATACGCAGTATTTT.

The rearrangement links TRBV3-1 (or the pseudogene TRBV3-2) to TRBJ2-7; 15 bases map to TRBD2. From germline, CDR1 is LGHDT and CDR2 YNNKEL (reference sequence). The CDR3 runs 19 residues. Trimming took 4 bases from V and 0 from J; bases not matched to a gene: 10. CDR3 coding DNA: TGTGCCAGCAGCCGTTCCGCCGGGACTAGCGGGGGGAACTCCTACGAGCAGTACTTC. Amino acid sequence: CASSRSAGTSGGNSYEQYF.

The CDR3 nucleotides read TGCAGCGTTCAGGGGGGACTCTCTGGGGCCAACGTCCTGACTTTC. Encoded protein: CSVQGGLSGANVLTF. The chain employs TRBV29-1 and TRBJ2-6, with a possible D match to TRBD1 (7 bases). The CDR3 consists of 15 residues. CDR1 and CDR2 (germline): SQVTM, ANQGSEA. The germline V and J ends were trimmed by 5 bases and 0 bases, with 11 bases remaining between them.

V gene TRBV25-1 combines with J gene TRBJ1-3; no reliable D call. Germline-derived CDR1 and CDR2 are MGHDK and SYGVNS. The CDR3 totals 14 residues. V was shortened by 3 bases and J by 0 bases, with 6 bases between the two germline ends. The CDR3 DNA is TGTGCCAGCAGTGATGGGGTCTCTGGAAACACCATATATTTT. The encoded protein is CASSDGVSGNTIYF.

This chain links TRBV7-2 with TRBJ2-7; D call uncertain. The CDR3 is made up of 14 amino acids. The V end was cut by 7 bases, the J end by 1 base, with 14 bases between. Germline values: CDR1 SGHTA, CDR2 FQGNSA. The CDR3 DNA is TGTGCCAGCAAGGCCTCTGGTGATTCCTACGAGCAGTACTTC. It translates to CASKASGDSYEQYF.

V gene TRBV9 combines with J gene TRBJ2-3; perhaps TRBD2 as D (6 bases). In germline, CDR1 is SGDLS, CDR2 YYNGEE. This CDR3 is 15 amino acids long. Trimming removed 3 bases at V and 0 bases at J, with 11 bases between. CDR3 coding DNA: TGTGCCAGCAGCGGATCGGGGGTTAGCACAGATACGCAGTATTTT. Translation gives CASSGSGVSTDTQYF. The complete variable domain, with remaining parts taken from reference TRBV9 and TRBJ2-3, reads DSGVTQTPKHLITATGQRVTLRCSPRSGDLSVYWYQQSLDQGLQFLIQYYNGEERAKGNILERFSAQQFPDLHSELNLSSLELGDSALYFCASSGSGVSTDTQYFGPGTRLTVL.

This clone was detected only a few times. The chain uses TRBV28 and TRBJ2-7, with 8 positions matching TRBD2. The CDR3 is 14 residues long. The J segment lost 5 bases and the V segment lost 3 bases, leaving 6 bases of the junction unmatched. The germline gives CDR1 MDHEN, CDR2 SYDVKM. The CDR3 is CASSLSGSYNEQYF. CDR3 DNA sequence: TGTGCCAGCAGTTTGAGCGGGAGTTACAACGAGCAGTACTTC. Together with reference TRBV28 and TRBJ2-7, the CDR3 gives the full variable domain: DVKVTQSSRYLVKRTGEKVFLECVQDMDHENMFWYRQDPGLGLRLIYFSYDVKMKEKGDIPEGYSVSREKKERFSLILESASTNQTSMYLCASSLSGSYNEQYFGPGTRLTVT.

The chain couples TRBV2 to TRBJ1-1; D is unresolved. Trimming took 3 bases from V and 10 from J, leaving 9 bases between them. This CDR3 contains 11 residues. Per the germline V gene, CDR1 is SNHLY and CDR2 is FYNNEI. CDR3 amino acids: CASSERQGAFF. In nucleotides, the CDR3 is TGTGCCAGCAGTGAGCGGCAAGGAGCTTTCTTT. The whole variable domain, remainder taken from reference TRBV2 and TRBJ1-1, is EPEVTQTPSHQVTQMGQEVILRCVPISNHLYFYWYRQILGQKVEFLVSFYNNEISEKSEIFDDQFSVERPDGSNFTLKIRSTKLEDSAMYFCASSERQGAFFGQGTRLTVV.

The genes are TRBV19 and TRBJ2-7; D might be TRBD2 (6 bases). Germline V lookup: CDR1 LNHDA, CDR2 SQIVND (reference sequence). The CDR3 sequence is 14 residues long. The V gene lost 6 bases and the J gene lost 0 bases, with 12 bases spanning the gap. CDR3: CASSRDGSSYEQYF. The CDR3 DNA reads as TGTGCCAGTAGCCGGGACGGGAGCTCCTACGAGCAGTACTTC. Complete variable domain (other parts from reference TRBV19 and TRBJ2-7): DGGITQSPKYLFRKEGQNVTLSCEQNLNHDAMYWYRQDPGQGLRLIYYSQIVNDFQKGDIAEGYSVSREKKESFPLTVTSAQKNPTAFYLCASSRDGSSYEQYFGPGTRLTVT.

The chain links TRBV21-1 to TRBJ1-2; the tabulated D call, TRBD1, remains unverified against the DNA. TRBV21-1 is classified as a pseudogene. CDR3 length: 17 residues. The CDR3 nucleotides are TGTGCCAGCAGCAAAGGGGTGTTAGGGGCCTATAATTATGGCTACACCTTC. This encodes CASSKGVLGAYNYGYTF.

The J gene is TRBJ1-1, the V gene TRBV18, with a tentative D call TRBD1 (5 bases). Per the germline V gene, CDR1 is KGHSH and CDR2 is LQKENI. Trimming shortened V by 2 bases and J by 3 bases, and 16 bases separated the two germline ends. The CDR3 consists of 16 residues. The CDR3 region is CASSPSQRWGDTEAFF. The CDR3 region has the DNA TGTGCCAGCTCACCAAGCCAGCGTTGGGGGGACACTGAAGCTTTCTTT.

The chain carries TRBV30 and TRBJ2-7; D is possibly TRBD1 (6 bases). The CDR3 is 14 amino acids. Trimming left V 2 bases short and J 7 bases short, with 18 bases between. Germline lookup yields CDR1 GTSNPN and CDR2 SVGIG (reference sequence). The CDR3 spells CAWSWGTSFREQYF. CDR3 DNA sequence: TGTGCCTGGAGTTGGGGGACATCGTTTCGGGAGCAGTACTTC. Drawing the rest from reference TRBV30 and TRBJ2-7, the complete variable domain is SQTIHQWPATLVQPVGSPLSLECTVEGTSNPNLYWYRQAAGRGLQLLFYSVGIGQISSEVPQNLSASRPQDRQFILSSKKLLLSDSGFYLCAWSWGTSFREQYFGPGTRLTVT.

The chain recombines TRBV9 with TRBJ2-2; TRBD1 might be the D (6 bases). Germline CDR1 and CDR2: SGDLS and YYNGEE. V lost 4 bases and J lost 0, with 10 bases in between. CDR3 length equals 15 residues. The CDR3 coding sequence is TGTGCCAGCAGCTCCGACAGGACGAACACCGGGGAGCTGTTTTTT. Translation: CASSSDRTNTGELFF.

The chain uses TRBV18 and TRBJ1-1; 9 bases fit TRBD1. Trimming took 6 bases from V and 7 from J; bases not matched to a gene: 18. The germline V gene encodes CDR1 KGHSH and CDR2 LQKENI. The CDR3 extends over 17 amino acids. The CDR3 DNA reads TGTGCCAGCTCCATTACTACCCGCCCGGGACAGGGCAGTGAAGCTTTCTTT. Translated, it gives CASSITTRPGQGSEAFF.

The V call is TRBV6-5, the J call TRBJ1-5; D gene uncertain. The CDR3 is 14 amino acids. CDR1 MNHEY and CDR2 SVGAGI come from the germline V gene. The germline V and J ends were trimmed by 6 bases and 0 bases, with 9 bases remaining between them. The CDR3 DNA is TGTGCCAGCAGGCTCACCGGTAGCAATCAGCCCCAGCATTTT. Residues: CASRLTGSNQPQHF.

V gene TRBV10-1 combines with J gene TRBJ2-7; D unclear. The CDR3 runs 11 residues. Germline CDR1 WNHNN, CDR2 SYGVQD (reference sequence). Trimming took off 2 bases at V and 3 bases at J, with 2 bases between the two ends. CDR3 in amino acids: CASSERYEQYF. In DNA form, the CDR3 reads TGCGCCAGCAGTGAGCGCTACGAGCAGTACTTC.

This clone was seen more than once but under ten times. A read error may produce the germline difference seen at one junction end. The chain links TRBV9 to TRBJ1-6; no clear D. Germline values: CDR1 SGDLS, CDR2 YYNGEE. This CDR3 spans 13 amino acids. The CDR3 protein is CASSLPPNTPLHF. The CDR3 region has the DNA TGTGCCAGCAGCCTCCCTCCTAATACACCCCTCCACTTT.

This clone showed up just once. V gene TRBV29-1 combines with J gene TRBJ1-5; D is perhaps TRBD1 (5 bases). Germline V lookup: CDR1 SQVTM, CDR2 ANQGSEA. V lost 6 bases and J 3 bases, leaving 12 bases between the germline ends. This CDR3 is 13 amino acids long. This chain's CDR3 is CSVSRGLNQPQHF. The DNA of the CDR3 is TGCAGCGTCTCTCGGGGACTCAATCAGCCCCAGCATTTT.